The table lists the clone carrying this TCR beta chain with a few counts. Its cognate antigen is unknown. The data originate from a study of regulatory T cells in long-lasting Graves disease. Study conclusions and caveats: Whereas new patients shared about a thousand public clonotypes, persistent patients shared more, at about 3,000. Newly diagnosed patients had higher TCR diversity than persistent Graves' patients did.

Germline values: CDR1 MRHNA, CDR2 SNTAGT. Unmatched junction bases numbered 14, after V lost 5 bases and J lost 4 bases. This CDR3 is built from 16 residues. Arm-PCR with iRepertoire HTBI primers amplified the CDR3 regions for these TCR beta libraries. One entry per CDR3 protein results from TCRdb running MiXCR on the multiplex PCR reads. This sample carries over 500,000 distinct CDR3 sequences, under 20% of them seen once, and the ten largest clones take 15% to 20%. Time point defined: newly diagnosed GD, antithyroid drugs for less than 3 months. TCR sequences were obtained from RNA taken from PBMCs. The same specimen was also included in a second study, on T cells in Graves' hyperthyroidism and ophthalmopathy. Per that paper: A first-round RT-PCR of the TCR CDR3 used the HTBI primer set.

Sequenced material: peripheral blood mononuclear cells (PBMCs), taken at new diagnosis, from a patient treated with antithyroid drugs. The gene calls are TRBV6-4 and TRBJ2-7; 7 bases map to TRBD2. The clonotype comes from a woman aged 25 to 45 with Graves disease. CDR3 residues: CASSSLRGVPSYEQYF. CDR3 coding DNA: TGTGCCAGCAGTTCCCTTCGGGGGGTCCCCAGTTACGAGCAGTACTTC.